The TCR beta chain under discussion was sequenced for a study of blood T cell repertoires in COVID-19. TCRdb's table, derived via immunoSEQ multiplex PCR, lists solely in-frame clones and lacks some. The sample consists of 200,000 to 300,000 clones, less than 90% of them appearing once. CDR1 and CDR2 from the germline V gene are SGHTA and FQGNSA. The CDR3 consists of 18 residues. The V gene end was trimmed by 2 bases and the J gene end by 4 bases; junction bases not matched to a gene: 9. Sequenced input: peripheral blood. The chain couples TRBV7-2 to TRBJ2-7, with 15 bases identical to TRBD2. The receptor was derived from a man in his sixties with acute or convalescent COVID-19. DNA of the CDR3: TGTGCCAGCAGCTTAACACGTACCGGGACTAGCGGGGGGTACGAGCAGTACTTC. Protein product: CASSLTRTGTSGGYEQYF.